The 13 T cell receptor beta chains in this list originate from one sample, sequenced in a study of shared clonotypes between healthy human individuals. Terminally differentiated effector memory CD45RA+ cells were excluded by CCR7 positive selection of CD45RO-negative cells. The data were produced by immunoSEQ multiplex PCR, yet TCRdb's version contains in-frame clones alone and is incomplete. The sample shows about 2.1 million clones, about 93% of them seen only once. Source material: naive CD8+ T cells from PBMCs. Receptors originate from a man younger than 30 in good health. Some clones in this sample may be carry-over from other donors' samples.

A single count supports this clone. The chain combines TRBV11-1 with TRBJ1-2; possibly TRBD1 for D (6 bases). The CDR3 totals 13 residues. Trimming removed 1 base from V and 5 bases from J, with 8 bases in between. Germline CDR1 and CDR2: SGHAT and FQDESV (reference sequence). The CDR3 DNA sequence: TGTGCCAGCAGCTTAGGAGGGGGATATGGCTACACCTTC. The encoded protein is CASSLGGGYGYTF. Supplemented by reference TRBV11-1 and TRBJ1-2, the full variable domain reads EAEVAQSPRYKITEKSQAVAFWCDPISGHATLYWYRQILGQGPELLVQFQDESVVDDSQLPKDRFSAERLKGVDSTLKIQPAELGDSAMYLCASSLGGGYGYTFGSGTRLTVV.

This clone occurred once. The CDR3 DNA follows: TGCGCCAGCAGCCAAGTGGCGGCGCAACTTCAAGATACGCAGTATTTT. This codes for CASSQVAAQLQDTQYF. This chain links TRBV4-1 with TRBJ2-3; no clear D. The CDR3 runs 16 residues. In germline, CDR1 is MGHRA, CDR2 YSYEKL. V was trimmed by 1 base and J by 5 bases, leaving 16 bases between them.

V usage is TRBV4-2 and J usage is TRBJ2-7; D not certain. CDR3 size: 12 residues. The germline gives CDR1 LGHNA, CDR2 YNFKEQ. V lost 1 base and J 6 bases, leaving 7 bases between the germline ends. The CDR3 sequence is CASSQVSGEQYF. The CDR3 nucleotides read TGTGCCAGCAGCCAAGTTTCTGGCGAGCAGTACTTC.

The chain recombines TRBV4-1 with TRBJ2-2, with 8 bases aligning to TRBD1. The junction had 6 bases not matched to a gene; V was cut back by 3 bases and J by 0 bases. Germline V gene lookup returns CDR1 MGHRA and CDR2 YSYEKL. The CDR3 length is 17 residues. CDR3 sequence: CASSHRQGYSNTGELFF. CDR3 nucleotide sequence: TGCGCCAGCAGCCACAGACAGGGGTACTCGAACACCGGGGAGCTGTTTTTT.

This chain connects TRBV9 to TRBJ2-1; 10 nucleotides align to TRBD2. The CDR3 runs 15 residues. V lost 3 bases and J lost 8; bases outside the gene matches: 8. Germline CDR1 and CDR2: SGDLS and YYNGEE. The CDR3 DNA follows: TGTGCCAGCAGCGATGGAGCGGGAGGGCGGTATGAGCAGTTCTTC. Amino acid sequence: CASSDGAGGRYEQFF.

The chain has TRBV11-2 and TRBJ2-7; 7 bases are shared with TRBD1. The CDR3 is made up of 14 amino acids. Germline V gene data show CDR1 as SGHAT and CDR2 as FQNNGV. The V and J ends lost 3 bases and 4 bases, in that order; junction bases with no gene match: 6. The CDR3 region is CASSLGQISYEQYF. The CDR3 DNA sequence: TGTGCCAGCAGCTTGGGACAGATATCTTACGAGCAGTACTTC.

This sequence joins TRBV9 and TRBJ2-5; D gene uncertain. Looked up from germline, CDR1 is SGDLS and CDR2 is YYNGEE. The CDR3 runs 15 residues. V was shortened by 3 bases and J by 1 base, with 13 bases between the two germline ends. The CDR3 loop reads CASSEWAQSQETQYF. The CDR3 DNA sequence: TGTGCCAGCAGCGAGTGGGCCCAGAGCCAAGAGACCCAGTACTTC.

CDR3 in amino acids: CSVRKDHEQYF. The CDR3 region has the DNA TGCAGCGTTCGGAAGGACCACGAGCAGTACTTC. The chain is built from TRBV29-1 and TRBJ2-7; no definite D call. This CDR3 is built from 11 residues. V was trimmed by 5 bases and J by 5 bases, leaving 10 bases between them. The germline V gene has CDR1 SQVTM and CDR2 ANQGSEA.

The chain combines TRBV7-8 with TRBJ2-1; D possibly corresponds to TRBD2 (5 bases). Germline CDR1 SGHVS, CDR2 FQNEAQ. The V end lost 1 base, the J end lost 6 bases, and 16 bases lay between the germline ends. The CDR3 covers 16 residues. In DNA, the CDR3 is TGTGCCAGCAGCTTAGGGCGGGTTTTTTTCTTCAATGAGCAGTTCTTC. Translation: CASSLGRVFFFNEQFF.

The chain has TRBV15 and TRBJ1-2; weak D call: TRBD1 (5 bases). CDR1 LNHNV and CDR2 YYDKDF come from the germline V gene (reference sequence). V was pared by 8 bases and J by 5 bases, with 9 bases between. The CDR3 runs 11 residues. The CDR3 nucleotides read TGTGCCACCGGGACGGCTTATGGCTACACCTTC. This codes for CATGTAYGYTF.

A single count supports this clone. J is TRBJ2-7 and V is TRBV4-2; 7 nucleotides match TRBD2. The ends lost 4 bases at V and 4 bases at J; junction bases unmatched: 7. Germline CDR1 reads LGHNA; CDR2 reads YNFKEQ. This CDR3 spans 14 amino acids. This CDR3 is CASSPVGRGYEQYF. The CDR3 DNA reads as TGTGCCAGCAGCCCCGTGGGGAGGGGTTACGAGCAGTACTTC.

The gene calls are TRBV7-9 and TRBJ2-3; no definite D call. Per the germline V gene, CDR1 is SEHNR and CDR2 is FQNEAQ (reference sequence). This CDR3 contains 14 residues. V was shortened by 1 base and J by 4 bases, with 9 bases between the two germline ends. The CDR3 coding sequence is TGTGCCAGCAGCTTAGTGGGTTCCGCAGATACGCAGTATTTT. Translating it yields CASSLVGSADTQYF.

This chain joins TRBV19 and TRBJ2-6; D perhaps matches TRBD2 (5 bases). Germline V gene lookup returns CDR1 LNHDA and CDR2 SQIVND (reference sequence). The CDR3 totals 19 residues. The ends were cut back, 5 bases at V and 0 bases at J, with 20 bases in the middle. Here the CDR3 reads CASSSRGWSRSSGANVLTF. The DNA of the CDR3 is TGTGCCAGTAGTTCCAGAGGGTGGAGCAGGAGCTCTGGGGCCAACGTCCTGACTTTC.